This T cell receptor (beta chain) was captured in a study of blood T cell repertoires in COVID-19. TCRdb keeps only in-frame clones here, not all; method: immunoSEQ multiplex PCR. The sample has some 140,000 clones, approximately 81% seen once; the top ten hold 8% to 9.5%. CDR1 is MNHEY and CDR2 is SMNVEV in the germline V gene (reference sequence). The CDR3 totals 14 residues. Trimming took 2 bases from V and 8 from J; bases not matched to a gene: 2. This TCR came from a woman aged 55 to 70 with active or convalescent COVID-19. Specimen: peripheral blood. The V gene is TRBV27, the J gene TRBJ1-6, with TRBD1 matching 8 bases. CDR3 loop: CASSLGQGYSPLHF. As DNA, the CDR3 is TGTGCCAGCAGTTTAGGACAGGGTTATTCACCCCTCCACTTT.